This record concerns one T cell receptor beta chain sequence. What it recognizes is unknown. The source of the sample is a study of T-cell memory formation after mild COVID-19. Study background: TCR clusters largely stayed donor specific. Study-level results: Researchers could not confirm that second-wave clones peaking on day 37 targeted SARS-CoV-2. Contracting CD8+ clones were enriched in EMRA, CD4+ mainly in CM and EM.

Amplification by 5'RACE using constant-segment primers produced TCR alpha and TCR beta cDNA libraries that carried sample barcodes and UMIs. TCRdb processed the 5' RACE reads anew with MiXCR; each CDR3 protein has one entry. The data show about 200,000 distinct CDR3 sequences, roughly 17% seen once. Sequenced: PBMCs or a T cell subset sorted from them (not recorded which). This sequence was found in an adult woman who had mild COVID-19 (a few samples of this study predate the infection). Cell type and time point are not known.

CDR3 nucleotide sequence: TGTGCCAGCAGCCCCGGTGTGCACACAGATACGCAGTATTTT. It yields the protein CASSPGVHTDTQYF. The chain employs TRBV7-3 and TRBJ2-3; no clear D. The germline V gene encodes CDR1 SGHTA and CDR2 FQGTGA. The CDR3 extends over 14 amino acids. The V and J ends lost 5 bases and 2 bases respectively, with 11 bases between them.